This T cell receptor (beta chain) was identified during a study of blood T cells in healthy people across ages. This clonotype was recorded a few times. Its antigen is undetermined. Overall study results and limits: Unsorted PBMCs ruled out conclusive naive versus antigen-experienced comparison.

Germline V CDR1 and CDR2: SQVTM, ANQGSEA. The CDR3 is 13 residues long. V was pared by 5 bases and J by 1 base, with 4 bases of the junction left unmatched. Then a second PCR, running roughly 7 to 11 cycles, was carried out with a sample-barcoded 5' primer and a J-beta primer mix. Carrying 12 random nucleotides, a template-switch adaptor labeled each individual cDNA molecule. TCRdb recomputed calls from the 5' RACE reads with MiXCR, one row per CDR3 protein. In the table there are about 1.5 million distinct CDR3 sequences, 35% to 45% of which are singletons. Sequenced input: blood. The chain carries TRBV29-1 and TRBJ2-5, with 7 bases identical to TRBD2. The clonotype originates from a woman aged 18-29 years in good health. Here the CDR3 DNA reads TGCAGCGTTTCTCTAGCGGTCCAAGAGACCCAGTACTTC. Protein product: CSVSLAVQETQYF.